This T cell receptor beta chain was found in a study of metastatic and nonmetastatic thyroid tumors. For the study at large: Repertoires of blood and of tissue (tumor or nodule) from malignant and benign thyroid patients were compared.

Each patient came to thyroid surgery without any prior treatment (of any kind). This clone has a handful of counts. What it binds is not known. The CDR3 contains 15 residues. Germline CDR1 MDHEN, CDR2 SYDVKM. Trimming removed 5 bases from V and 7 bases from J, with 21 bases in between. Study-wide results and caveats: Malignant thyroid tumors reportedly had TCR beta diversity that was significantly higher than in benign nodules, in blood and tumor.

In the original analysis: A distant-metastasis classifier for papillary thyroid cancer was built using CDR3 differences across clinicopathological groups. MiXCR was used by TCRdb to re-call the PCR reads. In this record, the V and J calls reflect TCRdb's handling and not the investigators' own analysis. The table records around 37,000 clones, around 21% of them present only once. The material sequenced was blood. The sequence was obtained from a female donor with papillary thyroid cancer or a benign thyroid nodule (not recorded which). Some clones in this sample may be carry-over from other donors' samples. The chain combines TRBV28 with TRBJ2-7; the D gene is possibly TRBD2 (5 bases). CDR3 coding DNA: TGTGCCAGCAGTCCCCAATACTCATTGAGGAGGGAGCAGTACTTC. This gives the protein CASSPQYSLRREQYF.